This is a list of T cell receptor beta chains from one sample in a study of early stage breast cancer tumors. Repertoires were generated with immunoSEQ multiplex PCR, while TCRdb's copy carries only in-frame clones and drops some. The sample has 39,000 or so clones, about 78% seen once; the top ten hold around 7.2%. Sequenced material: blood. The receptor set was obtained from a person aged 45 to 59 with breast cancer. Both conserved end residues are part of each CDR3. D genes are given only for firm matches. Size is stated for part of the rows, as once, few or many counts, or as a class when the clone is expanded.

15,TRBJ2-1,TRBV6-4,TRBD2,NA,TGTGCCAGCAGTGAATCTGGGGGGGAGTACAATGAGCAGTTCTTC,CASSESGGEYNEQFF
14,TRBJ1-1,TRBV6-1,NA,NA,TGTGCCAGCAGTGACCGGGGGTGGAACACTGAAGCTTTCTTT,CASSDRGWNTEAFF
15,TRBJ1-2,TRBV6-6,TRBD1,NA,TGTGCCAGCAGTTACGGACAGGGGTTTCGCTATGGCTACACCTTC,CASSYGQGFRYGYTF
15,TRBJ1-1,TRBV25-1,NA,NA,TGTGCCAGCAGTGAATCGGGCAGGGGAAACACTGAAGCTTTCTTT,CASSESGRGNTEAFF
17,TRBJ2-7,TRBV14,NA,NA,TGTGCCAGCAGCCGCCGGAGTAGCGGCTTATACTCCTACGAGCAGTACTTC,CASSRRSSGLYSYEQYF
15,TRBJ1-2,TRBV27,TRBD1,NA,TGTGCCAGCAGTCCCAGACAGGGGGCAGCTCATGGCTACACCTTC,CASSPRQGAAHGYTF
16,TRBJ2-3,TRBV5-4,TRBD2,NA,TGTGCCAGCAGCTTGACTAGCGGGGGGGTCACAGATACGCAGTATTTT,CASSLTSGGVTDTQYF
13,TRBJ1-1,TRBV29-1,NA,NA,TGCAGCGTTGCCAGGGTTTTGGACACTGAAGCTTTCTTT,CSVARVLDTEAFF
13,TRBJ1-6,TRBV30,NA,NA,TGTGCCTGGAGTGCGACACCAAATTCACCCCTCCACTTT,CAWSATPNSPLHF
14,TRBJ1-5,TRBV27,NA,few,TGTGCCAGCAGTTTTGGCACCACCCCTCAGCCCCAGCATTTT,CASSFGTTPQPQHF
15,TRBJ1-1,TRBV5-8,NA,NA,TGTGCCAGCAGCTTGGCTGTGACAAGGAACACTGAAGCTTTCTTT,CASSLAVTRNTEAFF
14,TRBJ1-4,TRBV7-8,NA,NA,TGTGCCAGCAGCCGCGGGGGGATGGGTGAAAAACTGTTTTTT,CASSRGGMGEKLFF
14,TRBJ2-2,TRBV27,NA,NA,TGTGCCACCAACCTACAGGGTCCCACCGGGGAGCTGTTTTTT,CATNLQGPTGELFF
14,TRBJ1-1,TRBV7-8,NA,NA,TGTGCCAGCAGCTTAACCGATAGCGGGGCTGAAGCTTTCTTT,CASSLTDSGAEAFF
11,TRBJ2-5,TRBV27,NA,NA,TGTGCCAGCAGTTTCGGGAGGACCCAGTACTTC,CASSFGRTQYF
13,TRBJ1-2,TRBV2,NA,NA,TGTGCCAGCAGTGTGATACGGAGCTATGGCTACACCTTC,CASSVIRSYGYTF
13,TRBJ1-5,TRBV6-1,TRBD1,few,TGTGCCAGCAGTGGACAGGGCGGCCAGCCCCAGCATTTT,CASSGQGGQPQHF
14,TRBJ1-1,TRBV5-1,NA,once,TGCGCCAGCAGCTTGGAGGCGGTAAACACTGAAGCTTTCTTT,CASSLEAVNTEAFF
14,TRBJ2-1,TRBV18,NA,NA,TGTGCCAGCTCACCGACCCAGGGCGGCAATGAGCAGTTCTTC,CASSPTQGGNEQFF
12,TRBJ1-3,TRBV2,NA,few,TGTGCCAGCAGAGGAGACGGAAACACCATATATTTT,CASRGDGNTIYF
15,TRBJ1-3,TRBV6-1,NA,NA,TGTGCCACCTCACCCCGACAGGCAGTTGGAAACACCATATATTTT,CATSPRQAVGNTIYF
14,TRBJ2-3,TRBV2,TRBD1,NA,TGTGCCAGCAGTGGGGACAGTAGCACAGATACGCAGTATTTT,CASSGDSSTDTQYF
15,TRBJ2-1,TRBV5-1,TRBD2,once,TGCGCCAGCAGCGGTAGTAGCGGGGGTTACAATGAGCAGTTCTTC,CASSGSSGGYNEQFF
17,TRBJ2-1,TRBV10-3,NA,NA,TGTGCCATCAGTGAGCGCGGACAGTCAACCTCCTACAATGAGCAGTTCTTC,CAISERGQSTSYNEQFF
15,TRBJ2-2,TRBV2,NA,medium-sized,TGTGCCAGCAGTGAAGCAATAGGGGCGTCCGGGGAGCTGTTTTTT,CASSEAIGASGELFF
18,TRBJ2-3,TRBV5-1,TRBD2,NA,TGCGCCAGCAGCTTGGAGTGGCGGGGGGGCCTCGAGGCAGATACGCAGTATTTT,CASSLEWRGGLEADTQYF
14,TRBJ2-3,TRBV6-6,NA,NA,TGTGCCAGCAGTTATATCTCCCCTAGAGATACGCAGTATTTT,CASSYISPRDTQYF
15,TRBJ1-4,TRBV2,NA,NA,TGTGCCAGCAGGGCCAGGACGGGGGCTAATGAAAAACTGTTTTTT,CASRARTGANEKLFF